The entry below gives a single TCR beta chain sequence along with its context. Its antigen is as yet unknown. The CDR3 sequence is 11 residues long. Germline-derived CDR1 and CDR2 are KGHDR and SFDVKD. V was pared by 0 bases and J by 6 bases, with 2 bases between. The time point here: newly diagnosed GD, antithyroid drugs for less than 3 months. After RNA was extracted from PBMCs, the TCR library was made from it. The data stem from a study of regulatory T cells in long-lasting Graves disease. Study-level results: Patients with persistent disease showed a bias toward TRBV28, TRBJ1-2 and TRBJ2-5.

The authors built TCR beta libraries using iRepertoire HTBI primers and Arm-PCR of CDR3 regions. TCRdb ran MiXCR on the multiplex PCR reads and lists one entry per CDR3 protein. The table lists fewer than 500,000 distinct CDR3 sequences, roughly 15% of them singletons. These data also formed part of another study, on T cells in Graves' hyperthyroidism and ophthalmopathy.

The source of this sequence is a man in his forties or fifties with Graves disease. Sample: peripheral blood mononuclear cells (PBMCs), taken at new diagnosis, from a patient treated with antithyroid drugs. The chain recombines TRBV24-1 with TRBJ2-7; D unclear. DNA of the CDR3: TGTGCCACCAGTGATTTGGGCGAGCAGTACTTC. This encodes CATSDLGEQYF.